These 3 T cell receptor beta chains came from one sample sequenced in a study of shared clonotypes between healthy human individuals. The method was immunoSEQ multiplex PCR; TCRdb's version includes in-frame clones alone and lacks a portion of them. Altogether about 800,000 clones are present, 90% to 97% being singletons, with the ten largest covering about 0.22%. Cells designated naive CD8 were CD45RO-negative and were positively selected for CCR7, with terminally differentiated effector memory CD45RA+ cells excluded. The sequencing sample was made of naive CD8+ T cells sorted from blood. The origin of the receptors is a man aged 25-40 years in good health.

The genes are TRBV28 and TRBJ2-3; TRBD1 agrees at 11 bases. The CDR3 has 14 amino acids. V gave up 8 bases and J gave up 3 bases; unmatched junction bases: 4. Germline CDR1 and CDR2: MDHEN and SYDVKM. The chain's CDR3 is CASEDRGLTDTQYF. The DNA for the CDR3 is TGTGCCAGCGAGGACAGGGGGCTGACAGATACGCAGTATTTT.

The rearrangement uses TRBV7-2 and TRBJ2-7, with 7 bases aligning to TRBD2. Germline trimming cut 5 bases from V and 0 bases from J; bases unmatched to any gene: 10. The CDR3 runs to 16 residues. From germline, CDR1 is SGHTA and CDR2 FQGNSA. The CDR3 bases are TGTGCCAGCAGCCCAGCTTTAGGGACTAACTCCTACGAGCAGTACTTC. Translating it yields CASSPALGTNSYEQYF.

This chain's CDR3 is CASSQGLATYEQYF. The CDR3 nucleotides are TGTGCCAGCAGCCAGGGACTAGCCACCTACGAGCAGTACTTC. This chain joins TRBV5-4 and TRBJ2-7, with 9 bases fitting TRBD2. This CDR3 contains 14 residues. Germline assignment: CDR1 SGHNT and CDR2 YYREEE (reference sequence). Unmatched junction bases numbered 4, after V lost 4 bases and J lost 2 bases. Full variable domain (rest looked up from reference TRBV5-4 and TRBJ2-7): ETGVTQSPTHLIKTRGQQVTLRCSSQSGHNTVSWYQQALGQGPQFIFQYYREEENGRGNFPPRFSGLQFPNYSSELNVNALELDDSALYLCASSQGLATYEQYFGPGTRLTVT.